The rows below give T cell receptor beta chains drawn from one sample of a study of blood T cell repertoires in COVID-19. Libraries were prepared by immunoSEQ multiplex PCR; TCRdb keeps only in-frame clonotypes and omits some of them. This table has over 90,000 clones, about 85% appearing once. Sequenced sample: peripheral blood. These receptors were obtained from a man aged 45 to 65 with active COVID-19. Both conserved end residues are part of each CDR3. Fields, in order: V gene, J gene, CDR3 length, clone size, CDR3 protein. The listing skips clone size in some rows; elsewhere it reads once, few, many or a size class.

TRBV19	TRBJ2-2	14	-	CASSIALGTGELFF
TRBV4-3	TRBJ2-1	13	-	CASGRLTSNEQFF
TRBV15	TRBJ1-4	14	-	CATSRGGDEEKLFF
TRBV7-2	TRBJ1-5	14	once	CASSFGQNNQPQHF
TRBV4-2	TRBJ1-2	15	-	CASSHLQDLNYGYTF
TRBV7-3	TRBJ2-3	15	-	CASSLTDRFGGTQYF
TRBV7-9	TRBJ2-1	15	-	CASRHGTGGYNEQFF
TRBV5-1	TRBJ1-1	15	-	CASSLVAAVATEAFF
TRBV5-1	TRBJ2-1	15	-	CASSSGTLGGNEQFF
TRBV25-1	TRBJ2-1	14	-	CASSGERGGNEQFF
TRBV10-3	TRBJ1-1	15	-	CAISGGRVEDTEAFF
TRBV29-1	TRBJ2-2	14	-	CSVEPGHNTGELFF
TRBV6-5	TRBJ1-1	14	-	CASSYRDRNTEAFF
TRBV19	TRBJ1-1	16	-	CASSTKGGNMNTEAFF
TRBV7-2	TRBJ2-7	15	once	CASRPGTGGPYEQYF
TRBV18	TRBJ1-1	13	-	CASSPQADREAFF
TRBV5-1	TRBJ1-4	15	once	CASSPYGGGQEKLFF
TRBV10-3	TRBJ1-4	15	-	CAISESSGVDEKLFF
TRBV19	TRBJ1-6	15	-	CASTHGTGHNSPLHF
TRBV5-1	TRBJ1-6	14	-	CASSLDRTNSPLHF
TRBV7-2	TRBJ2-1	11	-	CASSSGQGGFF
TRBV19	TRBJ1-3	15	few	CASSNRGRAGNTIYF
TRBV5-6	TRBJ1-3	19	-	CASSRRDKRGPYSGNTIYF
TRBV9	TRBJ1-1	16	-	CASSLRGGTGNTEAFF
TRBV12-3/TRBV12-4	TRBJ2-3	12	-	CASSSGTDTQYF
TRBV11-2	TRBJ1-5	15	-	CASSSTTGEGQPQHF
TRBV11-1	TRBJ2-5	14	-	CATTAGGRGETQYF
TRBV29-1	TRBJ2-3	12	-	CSVQGSTDTQYF
TRBV27	TRBJ1-2	15	-	CASSFGDRGRRGYTF
TRBV10-3	TRBJ1-1	12	-	CAIGEGAGEAFF